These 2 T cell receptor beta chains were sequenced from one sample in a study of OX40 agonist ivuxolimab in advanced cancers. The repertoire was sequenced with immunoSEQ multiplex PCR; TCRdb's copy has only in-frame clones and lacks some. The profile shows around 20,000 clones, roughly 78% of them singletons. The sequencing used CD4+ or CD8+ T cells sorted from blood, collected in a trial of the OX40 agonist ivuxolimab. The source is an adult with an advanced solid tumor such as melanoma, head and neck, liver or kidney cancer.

The CDR3 reads CASKQGGITEAFF. The CDR3, as DNA: TGTGCCAGTAAACAGGGGGGTATTACTGAAGCTTTCTTT. The chain carries TRBV19 and TRBJ1-1; TRBD1 agrees at 8 bases. The CDR3 totals 13 residues. CDR1 LNHDA and CDR2 SQIVND come from the germline V gene (reference sequence). Unmatched junction bases numbered 6, after V lost 7 bases and J lost 5 bases.

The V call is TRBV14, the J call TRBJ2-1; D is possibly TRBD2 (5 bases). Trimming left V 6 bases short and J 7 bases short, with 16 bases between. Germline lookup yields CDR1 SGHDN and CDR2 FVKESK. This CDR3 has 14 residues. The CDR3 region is CASSRERARNEQFF. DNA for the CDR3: TGTGCCAGCAGTCGAGAGAGGGCGAGGAATGAGCAGTTCTTC.